The rows below give T cell receptor beta chains drawn from one sample of a study of OX40 agonist ivuxolimab in advanced cancers. TCRdb's table, derived via immunoSEQ multiplex PCR, lists solely in-frame clones and lacks some. This table holds about 60,000 clones, 80% to 90% found once. Sequencing used CD4+ or CD8+ T cells sorted from blood, obtained in a trial of the OX40 agonist ivuxolimab. The receptors come from an adult with an advanced solid tumor such as melanoma, head and neck, liver or kidney cancer. CDR3s include the opening cysteine and the closing phenylalanine or tryptophan. D genes are given only for firm matches. Expanded clones get a size class; other rows say once, few or many, or leave the size out.

clone_size j_call d_call v_call cdr3_nt cdr3_aa
once TRBJ1-1 . TRBV18 TGTGCCAGCTCACCAGGGACACAGGTTTTGAACACTGAAGCTTTCTTT CASSPGTQVLNTEAFF
. TRBJ2-7 . TRBV2 TGTGCCAGCAGTAGTACGTCATACGAGCAGTACTTC CASSSTSYEQYF
. TRBJ1-2 TRBD1 TRBV5-6 TGTGCCAGCAGCTTGGATCAGGGGGCTTCCCAGAGCTACACCTTC CASSLDQGASQSYTF
. TRBJ1-5 . TRBV11-2 TGTGCCAGCAGCTTAGATTATGATTTGCCCCAGCATTTT CASSLDYDLPQHF
once TRBJ1-3 . TRBV18 TGTGCCAGCTCACCAGATTTGAACTCTGGAAACACCATATATTTT CASSPDLNSGNTIYF
. TRBJ2-3 . TRBV5-1 TGCGCCAGCAGCGGGAGATTAGATACGCAGTATTTT CASSGRLDTQYF
. TRBJ1-2 . TRBV10-3 TGTGCCATCAGTGATCGGGGAAGCTATGGCTACACCTTC CAISDRGSYGYTF
. TRBJ2-7 . TRBV6-1 TGTGCCAGCAGCGAAACCCGGAATGCGCAGTACTTC CASSETRNAQYF
. TRBJ1-5 . TRBV6-1 TGTGCCAGCAGCCCCAACGGGAATCAGCCCCAGCATTTT CASSPNGNQPQHF
. TRBJ2-4 . TRBV7-9 TGTGCCAGCAGCTTATCCAGCGGATCCGGGAACATTCAGTACTTC CASSLSSGSGNIQYF
. TRBJ2-1 . TRBV11-3 TGTGCCAGCAGCCCCGGGTGGGAATACAATGAGCAGTTCTTC CASSPGWEYNEQFF
. TRBJ1-6 TRBD1 TRBV9 TGTGCCAGCAGCGGGGCGGGACAGAGTAATTCACCCCTCCACTTT CASSGAGQSNSPLHF
. TRBJ2-1 TRBD1 TRBV10-1 TGCGCCAGCCCCTCTAGTGACAGGGAAACCTACAATGAGCAGTTCTTC CASPSSDRETYNEQFF
. TRBJ2-3 . TRBV7-2 TGTGCCAGCAGCTTCGTTGGGGGCGGGACAGATACGCAGTATTTT CASSFVGGGTDTQYF
. TRBJ2-3 . TRBV18 TGTGCCAGCTCACCAAAAGGTCCCAGAAGAGATACGCAGTATTTT CASSPKGPRRDTQYF
. TRBJ1-6 TRBD1 TRBV7-6 TGTGCCAGCAGATTTACCGGGACAGGGGGCGTAGATTCACCCCTCCACTTT CASRFTGTGGVDSPLHF
. TRBJ2-5 TRBD2 TRBV2 TGTGCCAGCAGTGAGCTAGCGGTGACGACCCAGTACTTC CASSELAVTTQYF
. TRBJ2-1 . TRBV7-6 TGTGCCAGCAGCTTCCCGGGACATAGCAATGAGCAGTTCTTC CASSFPGHSNEQFF
. TRBJ1-2 . TRBV19 TGTGCCAGTAGTATAGCGGCCAGACTACCTAACTATGGCTACACCTTC CASSIAARLPNYGYTF
. TRBJ1-3 . TRBV2 TGTGCCAGCAGGGAACAAATAGGCTCTGGAAACACCATATATTTT CASREQIGSGNTIYF
. TRBJ2-3 . TRBV7-6 TGTGCCAGCAGCGCCCATGATACGCAGTATTTT CASSAHDTQYF
. TRBJ2-7 TRBD1 TRBV9 TGTGCCAGCAGCGGAGGACAGGGAGGCTACGAGCAGTACTTC CASSGGQGGYEQYF
. TRBJ1-5 TRBD1 TRBV2 TGTGCCAGCAGTGAAAGACAGGGGTTAGGCAATCAGCCCCAGCATTTT CASSERQGLGNQPQHF
. TRBJ2-7 . TRBV5-6 TGTGCCAGCAGCTTGGCCGGGGTGTACGAGCAGTACTTC CASSLAGVYEQYF
. TRBJ1-2 . TRBV18 TGTGCCAGCTCCCTTACCACGGGGATCTATGGCTACACCTTC CASSLTTGIYGYTF
. TRBJ2-1 TRBD2 TRBV6-5 TGTGCCAGCAGCCGGACTAGCGGGAGGGGGCAGTTCTTC CASSRTSGRGQFF
few TRBJ2-3 TRBD2 TRBV4-1 TGCGCCAGCAGCCCCTCGGGGGACTACAGCACAGATACGCAGTATTTT CASSPSGDYSTDTQYF
once TRBJ1-4 . TRBV7-9 TGTGCCAGCAGCCCTGAGGGACCGCAAATCGGCGAAAAACTGTTTTTT CASSPEGPQIGEKLFF
once TRBJ1-3 . TRBV5-1 TGCGCCAGCAGCAACACAGGGTTCGGAAACACCATATATTTT CASSNTGFGNTIYF
. TRBJ2-2 TRBD1 TRBV5-1 TGCGCCAGCAGCCCAACAGCCCAGGGGGCAGGCGGGGAGCTGTTTTTT CASSPTAQGAGGELFF
. TRBJ2-7 . TRBV9 TGTGCCAGCAGCGTAGGAATATACGAGCAGTACTTC CASSVGIYEQYF
. TRBJ2-4 . TRBV30 TGTGCCTGGAGCCGCCTGATGGGCATTCAGTACTTC CAWSRLMGIQYF
. TRBJ1-6 . TRBV5-1 TGCGCCAGCAGTCCGGACAGCATGGGGTCACCCCTCCACTTT CASSPDSMGSPLHF
. TRBJ2-5 . TRBV28 TGTGCCAGCAGTTTAGGAGGGTCCCATCAAGAGACCCAGTACTTC CASSLGGSHQETQYF
few TRBJ1-1 TRBD1 TRBV12-5 TGTGCTAGTGGTTTGACTGGGACAGGGATGAACACTGAAGCTTTCTTT CASGLTGTGMNTEAFF